This T cell receptor beta chain was recorded in a study of blood T cell repertoires in COVID-19. Study background: T cells, B-cell-depleted T cells, or PBMCs supplied cDNA or gDNA.

CDR3 length: 14 amino acids. V shed 2 bases and J shed 8 bases, with 12 bases lying between them. Germline CDR1 and CDR2: KGHSH and LQKENI. Source study methods: By means of reference gene primer amplification, nucleated cell counts were estimated. The repertoire was sequenced with immunoSEQ multiplex PCR; TCRdb's copy has only in-frame clones and lacks some. V and J calls and clone size are copied from that table; D and trimming were computed from the DNA. The sample contains roughly 38,000 clones, more than 60% of which appear only once. The sequence came from a man in his fifties or sixties with active COVID-19. The source material was peripheral blood. This chain connects TRBV18 to TRBJ1-4, with D possibly matching TRBD1 (5 bases). The CDR3 is CASSPVGGAEKLFF. As DNA, the CDR3 is TGTGCCAGCTCACCAGTCGGAGGGGCGGAAAAACTGTTTTTT.